This entry lists 13 T cell receptor beta chains sequenced from one sample in a study of blood T cell repertoires in COVID-19. Produced via immunoSEQ multiplex PCR; TCRdb's table is partial and in-frame only. Among 250,000 to 350,000 clones, 75% to 90% were seen once, and the ten largest hold about 2.2%. The sequenced material came from peripheral blood. The receptor set was obtained from a woman aged 45-65 years who had recovered from COVID-19.

V is TRBV2 and J is TRBJ2-7; TRBD1 aligns across 8 bases. V dropped 6 bases and J dropped 1; count of bases not matched to a gene: 5. This CDR3 has 14 residues. The germline V gene has CDR1 SNHLY and CDR2 FYNNEI. In DNA, the CDR3 is TGTGCCAGCAGCGCCGGGACAGGTTCCTACGAGCAGTACTTC. It yields the protein CASSAGTGSYEQYF. Full variable domain (remainder filled in from reference TRBV2 and TRBJ2-7): EPEVTQTPSHQVTQMGQEVILRCVPISNHLYFYWYRQILGQKVEFLVSFYNNEISEKSEIFDDQFSVERPDGSNFTLKIRSTKLEDSAMYFCASSAGTGSYEQYFGPGTRLTVT.

J is TRBJ2-7 and V is TRBV5-1, with TRBD1 matching 10 bases. The CDR3 consists of 17 residues. The germline V gene encodes CDR1 SGHRS and CDR2 YFSETQ. The V segment lost 0 bases and the J segment 6 bases; nucleotides outside the gene matches: 12. This chain's CDR3 is CASSLVPRDRGLFEQYF. The CDR3 DNA reads as TGCGCCAGCAGCTTGGTACCCCGGGACAGGGGTCTGTTCGAGCAGTACTTC.

This clone has ten or more counts. The CDR3 sequence: CASSEVPLGRALIWGDTQYF. CDR3 bases: TGTGCCAGCAGTGAAGTCCCCCTCGGGAGGGCTCTAATTTGGGGAGATACGCAGTATTTT. The chain recombines TRBV2 with TRBJ2-3, with 8 bases that match TRBD2. Germline loops: CDR1 SNHLY, CDR2 FYNNEI. This CDR3 has 20 residues. J lost 5 bases, V lost 1 base, and 20 bases had no gene match.

The V and J genes are TRBV2 and TRBJ2-7, with D possibly being TRBD1 (6 bases). Germline V gene sequence: CDR1 SNHLY, CDR2 FYNNEI. The V end was cut by 5 bases, the J end by 4 bases, with 15 bases between. This CDR3 contains 14 residues. This CDR3 reads CASSQGTGWYEQYF. In DNA, the CDR3 is TGTGCCAGCAGTCAGGGAACAGGGTGGTACGAGCAGTACTTC.

The chain is built from TRBV4-3 and TRBJ2-1; perhaps D is TRBD1 or TRBD2 (9 bases each). The germline V and J ends were trimmed by 8 bases and 13 bases, with 24 bases remaining between them. The length of the CDR3 is 14 residues. The V gene's germline CDR1 is LGHNA and CDR2 YSLEER. CDR3 DNA sequence: TGCGCCAGCGGGACAGGGCCTCTAGCGGGATTCCAGTTCTTC. Translating gives CASGTGPLAGFQFF.

The chain is built from TRBV30 and TRBJ2-6; D remains unclear. Trimming took off 4 bases at V and 0 bases at J, with 10 bases between the two ends. The CDR3 extends over 15 amino acids. Germline V gene sequence: CDR1 GTSNPN, CDR2 SVGIG (reference sequence). This chain's CDR3 is CAWMEASSGANVLTF. As DNA, the CDR3 is TGTGCCTGGATGGAAGCGAGCTCTGGGGCCAACGTCCTGACTTTC.

The V gene is TRBV19, the J gene TRBJ2-3; 7 bases are shared with TRBD2. Unmatched junction bases numbered 10, after V lost 5 bases and J lost 5 bases. Germline V gene sequence: CDR1 LNHDA, CDR2 SQIVND (reference sequence). The CDR3 consists of 15 residues. CDR3 in amino acids: CASSHSGWAEDTQYF. CDR3 sequence (DNA): TGTGCCAGTAGTCATAGCGGGTGGGCCGAAGATACGCAGTATTTT.

This rearrangement joins TRBV19 to TRBJ1-5, with D possibly TRBD1 on 6 matching bases. Germline CDR1 LNHDA, CDR2 SQIVND (reference sequence). This CDR3 contains 15 residues. Trimming pared 2 bases from V and 2 bases from J, leaving 10 bases between. This CDR3 reads CASSILGAGNQPQHF. CDR3 nucleotide sequence: TGTGCCAGTAGTATACTGGGGGCTGGCAATCAGCCCCAGCATTTT.

The chain has TRBV28 and TRBJ2-2; weak D call: TRBD2 (6 bases). V lost 11 bases and J lost 4, with 14 bases in between. Germline-derived CDR1 and CDR2 are MDHEN and SYDVKM. CDR3 length equals 13 residues. CDR3 region: CAGTSLSTGELFF. As DNA, the CDR3 is TGTGCCGGCACTAGCCTAAGCACCGGGGAGCTGTTTTTT.

The chain employs TRBV28 and TRBJ1-2; maybe TRBD1 (5 bases). Trimming left V 9 bases short and J 6 bases short, with 20 bases between. CDR3 length: 14 residues. Germline V gives CDR1 MDHEN, CDR2 SYDVKM. The CDR3 here is CASSPRGGWDGYTF. The CDR3 DNA sequence: TGTGCCAGTAGTCCCCGGGGGGGGTGGGATGGCTACACCTTC.

The chain is built from TRBV25-1 and TRBJ2-7; D is undetermined. Between the trimmed V and J ends, which lost 2 bases and 0 bases, there was a span of 8 bases. The CDR3 consists of 14 residues. The germline gives CDR1 MGHDK, CDR2 SYGVNS. CDR3 sequence reads: CASSEVGISYEQYF. The CDR3 DNA reads TGTGCCAGCAGTGAAGTCGGTATCTCCTACGAGCAGTACTTC.

The CDR3 DNA sequence: TGTGCCAGCAGTGAAATTGGGGGACAGGGTCGGGCGGCGCAGTACTTC. This translates into CASSEIGGQGRAAQYF. The rearrangement links TRBV2 to TRBJ2-7; TRBD1 aligns across 9 bases. Germline lookup yields CDR1 SNHLY and CDR2 FYNNEI. V trimming: 2 bases; J trimming: 9 bases; junction bases outside the gene matches: 14. This CDR3 is built from 16 residues. Full variable domain (remainder filled in from reference TRBV2 and TRBJ2-7): EPEVTQTPSHQVTQMGQEVILRCVPISNHLYFYWYRQILGQKVEFLVSFYNNEISEKSEIFDDQFSVERPDGSNFTLKIRSTKLEDSAMYFCASSEIGGQGRAAQYFGPGTRLTVT.

The CDR3 sequence: CASSPAPGVYGYTF. CDR3 nucleotide sequence: TGTGCCAGCAGTCCTGCACCAGGGGTCTATGGCTACACCTTC. The chain is built from TRBV27 and TRBJ1-2; weak D call: TRBD1 (6 bases). CDR1 is MNHEY, CDR2 SMNVEV, per germline (reference sequence). V was pared by 5 bases and J by 4 bases, with 14 bases between. The CDR3 runs to 14 residues.